This T cell receptor beta chain was profiled in a study of blood T cell repertoires in COVID-19. Study information: There were acute and convalescent COVID-19 samples, and they came from the United States, Italy and Spain. PBMCs, B-cell-depleted T cells, or T cells were the source of the cDNA or gDNA that made up the material.

CDR3 length: 13 residues. Looked up from germline, CDR1 is PRHDT and CDR2 is FYEKMQ (reference sequence). V gave up 1 base and J gave up 7 bases, with 10 bases separating them. The protocol was immunoSEQ multiplex PCR, while the TCRdb copy is restricted to in-frame clones and leaves out a portion. The profile shows 200,000 to 250,000 clones, approximately 86% of them singletons. Seattle researchers signed up patients amid active infection and tracked them longitudinally. The V and J genes are TRBV13 and TRBJ1-2; D is possibly TRBD1 (5 bases). The sample taken for sequencing was peripheral blood. This sequence originates from a woman aged 25 to 39 with COVID-19, enrolled during active disease. The CDR3 coding sequence is TGTGCCAGCAGCTTAGAGGGGTTTTCTGGCTACACCTTC. It translates to CASSLEGFSGYTF.